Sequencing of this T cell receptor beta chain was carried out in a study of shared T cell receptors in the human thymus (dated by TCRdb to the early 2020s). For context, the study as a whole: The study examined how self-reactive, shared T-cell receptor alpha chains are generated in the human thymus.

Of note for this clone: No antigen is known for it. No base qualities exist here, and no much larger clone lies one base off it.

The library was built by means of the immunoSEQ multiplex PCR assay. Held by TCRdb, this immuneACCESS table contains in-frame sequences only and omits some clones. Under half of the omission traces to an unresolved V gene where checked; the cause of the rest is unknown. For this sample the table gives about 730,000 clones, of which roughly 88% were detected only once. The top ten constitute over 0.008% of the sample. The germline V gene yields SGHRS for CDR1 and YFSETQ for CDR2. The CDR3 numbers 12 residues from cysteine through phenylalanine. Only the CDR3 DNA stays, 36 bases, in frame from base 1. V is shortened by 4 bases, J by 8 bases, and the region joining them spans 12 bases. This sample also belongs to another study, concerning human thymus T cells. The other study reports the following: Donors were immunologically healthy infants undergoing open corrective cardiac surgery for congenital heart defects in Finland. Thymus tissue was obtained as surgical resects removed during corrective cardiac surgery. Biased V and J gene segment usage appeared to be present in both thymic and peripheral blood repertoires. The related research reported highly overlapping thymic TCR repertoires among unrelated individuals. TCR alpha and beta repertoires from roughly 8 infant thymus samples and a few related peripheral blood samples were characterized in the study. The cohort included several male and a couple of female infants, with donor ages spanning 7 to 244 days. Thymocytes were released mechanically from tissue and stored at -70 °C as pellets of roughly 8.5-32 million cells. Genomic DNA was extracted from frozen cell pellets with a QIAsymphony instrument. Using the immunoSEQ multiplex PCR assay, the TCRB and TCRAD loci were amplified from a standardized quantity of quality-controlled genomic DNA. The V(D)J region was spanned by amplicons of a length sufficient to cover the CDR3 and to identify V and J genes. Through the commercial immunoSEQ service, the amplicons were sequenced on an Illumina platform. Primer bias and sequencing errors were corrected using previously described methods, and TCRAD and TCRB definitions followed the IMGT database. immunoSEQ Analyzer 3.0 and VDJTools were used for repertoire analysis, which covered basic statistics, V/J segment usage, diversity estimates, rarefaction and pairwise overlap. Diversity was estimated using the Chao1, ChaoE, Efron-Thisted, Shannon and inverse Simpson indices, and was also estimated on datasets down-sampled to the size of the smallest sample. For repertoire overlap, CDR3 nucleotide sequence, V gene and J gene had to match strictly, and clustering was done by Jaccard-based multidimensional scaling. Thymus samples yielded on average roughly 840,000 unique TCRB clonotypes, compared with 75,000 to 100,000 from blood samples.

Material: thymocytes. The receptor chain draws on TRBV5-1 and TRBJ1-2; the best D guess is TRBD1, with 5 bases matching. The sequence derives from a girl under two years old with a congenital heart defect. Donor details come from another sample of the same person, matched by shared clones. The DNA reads TGCGCCAGCAGCCACCAGGGTGGAGGCTACACCTTC. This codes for CASSHQGGGYTF.